Listed below are T cell receptor beta chains from one sample, sequenced in a study of T cells in Graves' hyperthyroidism and ophthalmopathy. TCRdb called the multiplex PCR reads again in MiXCR, with one record for every CDR3 protein. This table has over 350,000 distinct CDR3 sequences, under 15% appearing once. Sequences were obtained from blood. The receptors here all came from a man between 18 and 29 years old with Graves' ophthalmopathy. Both conserved end residues are part of each CDR3. D genes are given only for firm matches. Expanded clones get a size class; other rows say once, few or many, or leave the size out.

d_call	clone_size	v_call	j_call	cdr3_nt	cdr3_aa
TRBD1	many	TRBV6-1	TRBJ2-1	TGTGCCAGCAGACTACAGGGGAATGAGCAGTTCTTC	CASRLQGNEQFF
NA	many	TRBV5-1	TRBJ2-1	TGCGCCAGCCAAGGGCAACTTCAGCCGGTCAATGAGCAGTTCTTC	CASQGQLQPVNEQFF
TRBD1	many	TRBV3-1	TRBJ2-7	TGTGCCAGCAGCCAAGTGGTGAACAGGGGCCACGAGCAGTACTTC	CASSQVVNRGHEQYF
NA	many	TRBV11-3	TRBJ1-1	TGTGCCAGCAGCTACAGGGAGGTCGGAGCTTTCTTT	CASSYREVGAFF
TRBD1	few	TRBV5-4	TRBJ1-2	TGTGCCAGCAGAATAACGACAGGGAATAGTGGCTACACCTTC	CASRITTGNSGYTF
NA	few	TRBV11-3	TRBJ2-7	TGTGCCAGCAGTGGGGACATCCCCTACGAGCAGTACTTC	CASSGDIPYEQYF
NA	many	TRBV2	TRBJ1-5	TGTGCCAGCAGTGAAGAAGGGAGGGGACCCCAGCATTTT	CASSEEGRGPQHF
NA	many	TRBV19	TRBJ1-1	TGTGCCAGTAGTATTTGGGATGGGAGCACTGAAGCTTTCTTT	CASSIWDGSTEAFF
NA	many	TRBV12-3/TRBV12-4	TRBJ1-5	TGTGCCAGCAGTCCAAACGGGCCGCATCAGCCCCAGCATTTT	CASSPNGPHQPQHF
NA	few	TRBV6-1	TRBJ1-1	TGTGCCAGCAGGGATCTGGGCGCAGGTATGGCTTTCTTT	CASRDLGAGMAFF
TRBD1	few	TRBV6-4	TRBJ1-1	TGTGCCAGCAAATGGGACAGGGAGAACACTGAAGCTTTCTTT	CASKWDRENTEAFF
NA	NA	TRBV20-1	TRBJ2-5	TGCAGTGCTAGAAACGGGGAGCCTCGGGAGACCCAGTACTTC	CSARNGEPRETQYF
NA	many	TRBV10-3	TRBJ2-7	TGTGCCATCGGGATGGGCAATCAGAACGAGCAGTACTTC	CAIGMGNQNEQYF
TRBD1	NA	TRBV18	TRBJ1-1	TGTGCCAGCTCACCCCCGGACAGGCCAAGGAACACTGAAGCTTTCTTT	CASSPPDRPRNTEAFF
NA	NA	TRBV6-1	TRBJ1-2	TGTGCCAGCAGGAACGAAGCCCCCGGGGGGCATGGCTACACCTTC	CASRNEAPGGHGYTF
TRBD1	NA	TRBV9	TRBJ1-2	TGTGCCAGCAGCGAAAGACGGGACAGGGGAGAGTATGGCTACACCTTC	CASSERRDRGEYGYTF
TRBD1	NA	TRBV3-1	TRBJ2-1	TGTGCCAGCAGCCAAGTTGGTTACAGGGGGGTTCGTGAGCAGTTCTTC	CASSQVGYRGVREQFF
TRBD2	few	TRBV6-1	TRBJ2-1	TGTGCCAGCAGAACGGGGACTAGCGGGAGTAATGAGCAGTTCTTC	CASRTGTSGSNEQFF
TRBD2	many	TRBV2	TRBJ2-1	TGTGCCAGCCAGCCCCTAGCGGGAGTAAGTAATGAGCAGTTCTTC	CASQPLAGVSNEQFF
NA	many	TRBV30	TRBJ1-5	TGTGCCTGGAGTAACTGGGGGAGTCAGCCCCAGCATTTT	CAWSNWGSQPQHF
TRBD2	many	TRBV11-2	TRBJ2-1	TGTGCCAGCAACATGGGGGGCAGCGGGAGGGCCTATGAGCAGTTCTTC	CASNMGGSGRAYEQFF
NA	many	TRBV5-1	TRBJ2-3	TGCGCCAGCAGCTTGGAGGACAGCCCTAGCACAGATACGCAGTATTTT	CASSLEDSPSTDTQYF
NA	NA	TRBV19	TRBJ2-7	TGTGCCAGTAGTATATACCAGTCCTACGAGCAGTACTTC	CASSIYQSYEQYF
NA	many	TRBV24-1	TRBJ2-2	TGTGCCACCAGTGACCACAGGGCGAACACCGGGGAGCTGTTTTTT	CATSDHRANTGELFF
NA	many	TRBV7-8	TRBJ1-2	TGTGCCAGCAGCTACTCGGGGGACGGCTACACCTTC	CASSYSGDGYTF
NA	few	TRBV29-1	TRBJ2-3	TGCAGCGTTGTGGGGGGCGAATGGTACACAGATACGCAGTATTTT	CSVVGGEWYTDTQYF
NA	many	TRBV11-2	TRBJ2-3	TGTGCCAGCAGCGAGGGGGTCGCTAGCACAGATACGCAGTATTTT	CASSEGVASTDTQYF
NA	NA	TRBV15	TRBJ1-5	TGTGCCACCAGCAGAGACTATAGCAATCAGCCCCAGCATTTT	CATSRDYSNQPQHF
NA	NA	TRBV7-2	TRBJ1-2	TGTGCCAGCAGCTCCCCCGGGTATGGCTACACCTTC	CASSSPGYGYTF
NA	many	TRBV5-6	TRBJ2-3	TGTGCCAGCAGCTTGGGACCGTCCGGGACCCAGGATACGCAGTATTTT	CASSLGPSGTQDTQYF
TRBD1	few	TRBV24-1	TRBJ2-5	TGTGCCACCAGTGATTACAGGGGAGTCCAAGAGACCCAGTACTTC	CATSDYRGVQETQYF
NA	NA	TRBV11-2	TRBJ1-4	TGTGCCAGCAGCTTTGGGACGTCTAATGAAAAACTGTTTTTT	CASSFGTSNEKLFF
NA	few	TRBV9	TRBJ1-6	TGTGCCAGCAGCGTCCTCTTCAGTAATTCACCCCTCCACTTT	CASSVLFSNSPLHF
TRBD1	many	TRBV6-1	TRBJ2-1	TGTGCCAGCAGGCAGGGGGTTCCCTACAATGAGCAGTTCTTC	CASRQGVPYNEQFF
NA	few	TRBV5-5	TRBJ2-2	TGTGCCAGCAGCCCACGGACAGCGAACACCGGGGAGCTGTTTTTT	CASSPRTANTGELFF
TRBD2	many	TRBV3-1	TRBJ2-7	TGTGCCAGCAGCCCCGGGACTAGCGGGAACGCCTACGAGCAGTACTTC	CASSPGTSGNAYEQYF
TRBD1	few	TRBV19	TRBJ1-4	TGTGCCAGTAGTCCATACAGGGGGAGTAATGAAAAACTGTTTTTT	CASSPYRGSNEKLFF
NA	many	TRBV11-3	TRBJ2-1	TGTGCCAGCAGCTTACAGGACGGTCACAATGAGCAGTTCTTC	CASSLQDGHNEQFF
NA	NA	TRBV4-2	TRBJ2-1	TGTGCCAGCAGCCAGATCAGGCGGGGCGTTTCCTACAATGAGCAGTTCTTC	CASSQIRRGVSYNEQFF
NA	NA	TRBV30	TRBJ1-2	TGTGCCTGGAGTGACTATGGCTACACCTTC	CAWSDYGYTF
NA	many	TRBV12-3/TRBV12-4	TRBJ1-2	TGTGCCAGCAGAGCTATAACAGGCCATGGCTACACCTTC	CASRAITGHGYTF
NA	many	TRBV5-1	TRBJ2-7	TGCGCCAGCAGCTGGACGACACCCCCGAACGACTACGAGCAGTACTTC	CASSWTTPPNDYEQYF
TRBD2	many	TRBV12-3/TRBV12-4	TRBJ2-1	TGTGCCAGCAGTTTCGGGGGGAGGGCCGATGAGCAGTTCTTC	CASSFGGRADEQFF